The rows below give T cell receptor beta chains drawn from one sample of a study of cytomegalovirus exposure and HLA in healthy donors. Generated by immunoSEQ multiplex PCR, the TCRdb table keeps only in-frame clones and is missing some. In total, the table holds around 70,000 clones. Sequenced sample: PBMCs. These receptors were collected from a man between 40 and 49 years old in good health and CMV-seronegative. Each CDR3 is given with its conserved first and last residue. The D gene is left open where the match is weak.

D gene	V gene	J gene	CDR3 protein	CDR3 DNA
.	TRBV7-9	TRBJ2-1	CASSLAASGAPSWAGEQFF	TGTGCCAGCAGCTTAGCGGCCTCAGGGGCTCCTTCTTGGGCGGGTGAGCAGTTCTTC
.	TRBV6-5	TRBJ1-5	CASSYSRGLQPQHF	TGTGCCAGCAGTTACTCGCGGGGGCTTCAGCCCCAGCATTTT
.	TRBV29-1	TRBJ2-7	CSVDVSGDSYEQYF	TGCAGCGTTGACGTTTCCGGTGACTCCTACGAGCAGTACTTC
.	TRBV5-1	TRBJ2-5	CASSLWGRQETQYF	TGCGCCAGCAGCTTGTGGGGGAGGCAAGAGACCCAGTACTTC
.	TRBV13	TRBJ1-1	CASALAEFEAFF	TGTGCCAGCGCACTTGCGGAATTTGAAGCTTTCTTT
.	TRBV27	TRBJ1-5	CASSFSSRVGGLQHF	TGTGCCAGCAGCTTCTCCTCTCGTGTCGGGGGACTCCAGCATTTT
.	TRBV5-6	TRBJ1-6	CASSDGRGNSPLHF	TGTGCCAGCAGCGATGGACGGGGAAATTCACCCCTCCACTTT
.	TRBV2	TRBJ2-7	CATTTEFNTRGYEQYF	TGTGCCACCACTACAGAATTCAATACCAGAGGGTACGAGCAGTACTTC
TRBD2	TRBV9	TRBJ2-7	CASSVAGGTSYEQYF	TGTGCCAGCAGCGTAGCCGGGGGGACCTCCTACGAGCAGTACTTC
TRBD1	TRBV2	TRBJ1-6	CASRDRGSGSPLHF	TGTGCCAGCAGGGACAGGGGCTCTGGTTCACCCCTCCACTTT
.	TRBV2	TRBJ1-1	CASRASAGMNTEAFF	TGTGCCAGCAGGGCCTCGGCCGGGATGAACACTGAAGCTTTCTTT
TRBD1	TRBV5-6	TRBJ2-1	CASSATGANLYNEQFF	TGTGCCAGCAGCGCCACAGGGGCAAATCTCTACAATGAGCAGTTCTTC
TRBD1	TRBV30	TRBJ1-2	CAWSSDRGGYTF	TGTGCCTGGTCATCGGACAGGGGTGGCTACACCTTC
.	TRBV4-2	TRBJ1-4	CASSQGMDSGFNEKLFF	TGTGCCAGCAGCCAAGGGATGGACAGCGGATTTAATGAAAAACTGTTTTTT
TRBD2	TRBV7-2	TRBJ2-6	CASSFRGAGANVLTF	TGTGCCAGCAGCTTCCGGGGGGCTGGGGCCAACGTCCTGACTTTC
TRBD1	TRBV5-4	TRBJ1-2	CASGQGFGVNYGYTF	TGTGCCAGCGGACAGGGGTTTGGGGTAAACTATGGCTACACCTTC
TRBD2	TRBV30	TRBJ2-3	CAWSKGTTPSTDTQYF	TGTGCCTGGAGTAAAGGGACTACTCCTAGCACAGATACGCAGTATTTT
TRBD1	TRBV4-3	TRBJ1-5	CASSQDWTGTGGSQPQHF	TGCGCCAGCAGCCAAGACTGGACCGGGACAGGGGGGAGTCAGCCCCAGCATTTT
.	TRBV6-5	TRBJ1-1	CASSYFPGMNTEAFF	TGTGCCAGCAGTTACTTCCCAGGCATGAACACTGAAGCTTTCTTT
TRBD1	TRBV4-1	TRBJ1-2	CASSQGQGTGGYTF	TGCGCCAGCAGCCAAGGACAGGGTACAGGGGGCTACACCTTC
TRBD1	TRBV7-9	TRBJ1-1	CASSQFVRTGGGTEAFF	TGTGCCAGCAGCCAGTTTGTCAGGACAGGGGGCGGCACTGAAGCTTTCTTT
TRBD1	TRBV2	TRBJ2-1	CASRDPGGPKNEQFF	TGTGCCAGCAGGGATCCAGGGGGCCCAAAAAATGAGCAGTTCTTC
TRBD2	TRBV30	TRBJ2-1	CAWSETSGADEQFF	TGTGCCTGGAGTGAGACTAGCGGGGCCGATGAGCAGTTCTTC
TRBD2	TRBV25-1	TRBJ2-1	CASRGGVYNEQFF	TGTGCCAGCCGGGGGGGAGTATACAATGAGCAGTTCTTC
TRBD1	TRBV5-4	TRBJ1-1	CASSLDRDRGSAFF	TGTGCCAGCAGCTTAGACCGGGACAGGGGTTCAGCTTTCTTT
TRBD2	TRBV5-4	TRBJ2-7	CASSLSGRGPYEQYF	TGTGCCAGCAGCTTGAGCGGGAGGGGCCCCTACGAGCAGTACTTC
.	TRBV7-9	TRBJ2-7	CASSSDRYGRYEQYF	TGTGCCAGCAGCTCGGACAGATACGGTCGCTACGAGCAGTACTTC
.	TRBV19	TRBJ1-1	CASSIDPPGSMNTEAFF	TGTGCCAGTAGTATAGACCCACCTGGGAGTATGAACACTGAAGCTTTCTTT
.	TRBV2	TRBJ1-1	CASSVGRGTEAFF	.
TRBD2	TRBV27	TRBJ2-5	CASSLRVAGPETQYF	TGTGCCAGCAGTTTAAGGGTAGCGGGGCCAGAGACCCAGTACTTC
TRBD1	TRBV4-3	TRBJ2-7	CASSQGQGMTYEQYF	TGCGCCAGCAGCCAGGGACAGGGAATGACCTACGAGCAGTACTTC
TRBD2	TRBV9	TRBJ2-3	CASSVAFPSGVPDTQYF	TGTGCCAGCAGCGTAGCTTTTCCTAGCGGGGTCCCAGATACGCAGTATTTT
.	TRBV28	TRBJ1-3	CASSLRGAAGNTIYF	TGTGCCAGCAGCTTGCGGGGGGCTGCTGGAAACACCATATATTTT
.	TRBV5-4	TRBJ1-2	CASSLGGLLYGYTF	TGTGCCAGCAGCTTGGGGGGCCTTCTCTATGGCTACACCTTC
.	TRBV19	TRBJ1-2	CASWKGSGDNYGYTF	TGTGCCAGTTGGAAAGGGTCAGGGGATAACTATGGCTACACCTTC
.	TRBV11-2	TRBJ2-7	CASTHSLGANEQYF	TGTGCCAGCACCCATAGTCTGGGGGCCAACGAGCAGTACTTC
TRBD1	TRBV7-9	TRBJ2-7	CASSFPGQAYEQYF	TGTGCCAGCAGCTTCCCGGGACAGGCCTACGAGCAGTACTTC
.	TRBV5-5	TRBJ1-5	CASSFFFWGGNQPQHF	TGTGCCAGCAGCTTCTTTTTTTGGGGGGGCAATCAGCCCCAGCATTTT
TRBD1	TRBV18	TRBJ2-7	CASSGDRFSYEQYF	TGTGCCAGCTCAGGGGACAGGTTCTCCTACGAGCAGTACTTC
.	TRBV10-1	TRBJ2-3	CASSQQAYPQYF	TGCGCCAGCAGCCAGCAGGCGTATCCGCAGTATTTT
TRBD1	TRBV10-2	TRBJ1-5	CASRDDRGQNQPQHF	TGCGCCAGCAGGGACGACAGGGGTCAAAATCAGCCCCAGCATTTT
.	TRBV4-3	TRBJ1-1	CASSQGEGPTGTEAFF	TGCGCCAGCAGCCAAGGCGAAGGGCCCACAGGCACTGAAGCTTTCTTT
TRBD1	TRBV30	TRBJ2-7	CAWSRGNYYEQYF	TGTGCCTGGAGCAGGGGGAACTACTACGAGCAGTACTTC
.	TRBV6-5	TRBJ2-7	CASSWGSGSGEQYF	TGTGCCAGCAGTTGGGGGTCCGGGAGTGGCGAGCAGTACTTC
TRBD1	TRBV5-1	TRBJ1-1	CASSKKGARNTEAFF	TGCGCCAGCAGCAAAAAGGGGGCGCGGAACACTGAAGCTTTCTTT
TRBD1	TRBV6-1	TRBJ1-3	CASRTTGRRNTIYF	TGTGCCAGCAGAACGACAGGGAGAAGAAACACCATATATTTT
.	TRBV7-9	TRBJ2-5	CASSRGQQETQYF	TGTGCCAGCAGCCGCGGACAACAAGAGACCCAGTACTTC
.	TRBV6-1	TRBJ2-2	CASRFDTLSTGELFF	TGTGCCAGCAGATTTGACACCCTAAGCACCGGGGAGCTGTTTTTT
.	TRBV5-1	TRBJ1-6	CASSLEGGLGTLHF	TGCGCCAGCAGCTTGGAGGGGGGGCTAGGTACCCTCCACTTT
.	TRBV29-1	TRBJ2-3	CSVDTSTDTQYF	TGCAGCGTGGACACCTCAACAGATACGCAGTATTTT
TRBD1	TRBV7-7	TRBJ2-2	CASSLVTGTGAGELFF	TGTGCCAGCAGCTTAGTAACCGGGACAGGGGCCGGGGAGCTGTTTTTT
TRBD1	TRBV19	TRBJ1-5	CASRSGTGNQPQHF	TGTGCCAGTAGGTCCGGGACAGGGAATCAGCCCCAGCATTTT
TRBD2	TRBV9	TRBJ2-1	CASSVSLAGVSYNEQFF	TGTGCCAGCAGCGTAAGTCTAGCGGGAGTTTCCTACAATGAGCAGTTCTTC
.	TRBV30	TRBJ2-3	CAWSAARISTDTQYF	TGTGCCTGGAGTGCAGCGAGAATTAGCACAGATACGCAGTATTTT
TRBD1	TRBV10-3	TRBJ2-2	CAITSLAGGRGAVF	TGTGCCATCACCTCACTAGCAGGGGGCCGGGGAGCTGTTTTT
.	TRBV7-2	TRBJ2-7	CASSLVGLVGPYEQYF	TGTGCCAGCAGCTTAGTGGGGCTTGTAGGTCCCTACGAGCAGTACTTC
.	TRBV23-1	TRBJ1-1	CASSQFAAGALNTEAFF	TGCGCCAGCAGTCAATTCGCGGCAGGGGCCCTGAACACTGAAGCTTTCTTT
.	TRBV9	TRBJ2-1	CASSGPPNEQFF	TGTGCCAGCAGCGGGCCCCCCAATGAGCAGTTCTTC